These T cell receptor beta chains were read from a single sample in a study of blood T cell repertoires in COVID-19. The protocol was immunoSEQ multiplex PCR, while the TCRdb copy is restricted to in-frame clones and leaves out a portion. The sample holds around 260,000 clones; 85% are singletons and the top ten take 13%. Sequencing input: peripheral blood. All receptors derive from a human donor in a cohort sampled during active COVID-19. CDR3s include the opening cysteine and the closing phenylalanine or tryptophan. A D gene is named only where the DNA matches it firmly. The size entry is marked missing in some rows and otherwise reads once, few, many or a size class.

TRBV18	-	-	TRBJ1-3	CASSYRGNTIYF	TGTGCCAGCTCCTACCGCGGTAACACCATATATTTT
TRBV21-1	-	-	TRBJ2-7	CASSKTEGTGDEQYF	TGTGCCAGCAGCAAAACCGAAGGGACAGGGGACGAGCAGTACTTC
TRBV27	-	-	TRBJ1-4	CASSYRGLPNEKLFF	TGTGCCAGCAGTTATCGGGGACTGCCTAATGAAAAACTGTTTTTT
TRBV5-6	-	TRBD1	TRBJ2-7	CASRRTGASYEQYF	TGTGCCAGCAGGAGGACAGGCGCCTCCTACGAGCAGTACTTC
TRBV7-3	-	-	TRBJ2-1	CASSPAGRGNEQFF	TGTGCCAGCAGCCCCGCTGGACGGGGAAATGAGCAGTTCTTC
TRBV4-1	-	TRBD2	TRBJ2-3	CASSQGPTSGGYTSTDTQYF	TGCGCCAGCAGCCAAGGGCCGACTAGCGGGGGATATACTAGCACAGATACGCAGTATTTT
TRBV18	-	TRBD2	TRBJ2-1	CASLTRTSGIGNEQFF	TGTGCCAGCTTGACCAGGACTAGCGGAATTGGCAATGAGCAGTTCTTC
TRBV27	once	TRBD1	TRBJ2-7	CASSLLTGLEQYF	TGTGCCAGCAGTTTGTTGACAGGGCTGGAGCAGTACTTC
TRBV19	-	-	TRBJ2-1	CASSIVGAGEQFF	TGTGCCAGTAGTATAGTAGGAGCCGGTGAGCAGTTCTTC
TRBV19	-	-	TRBJ2-5	CASSPEGQETQYF	TGTGCCAGTAGCCCGGAGGGACAAGAGACCCAGTACTTC
TRBV3-1/TRBV3-2	-	-	TRBJ2-3	CASSPTVTQRSTQYF	TGTGCCAGCAGCCCAACAGTGACCCAGAGATCGACGCAGTATTTT
TRBV28	-	TRBD1	TRBJ2-5	CASSRGQGETQYF	TGTGCCAGCAGCCGAGGACAGGGAGAGACCCAGTACTTC
TRBV18	-	TRBD1	TRBJ1-6	CASSPTGGEGSPLHF	TGTGCCAGCTCCCCGACAGGGGGCGAGGGTTCACCCCTCCACTTT
TRBV6-5	-	-	TRBJ2-5	CATLRLGGETQYF	TGTGCCACCCTCCGACTTGGAGGGGAGACCCAGTACTTC
TRBV28	-	-	TRBJ2-7	CASSPPVRSYEQYF	TGTGCCAGCAGTCCCCCAGTGAGGTCCTACGAGCAGTACTTC
TRBV6-5	-	-	TRBJ1-2	CASSIQGDYGYTF	TGTGCCAGCAGTATACAGGGTGACTATGGCTACACCTTC
TRBV6-1	once	TRBD2	TRBJ2-1	CASSEVGGPGQFF	TGTGCCAGCAGTGAAGTGGGAGGGCCAGGGCAGTTCTTC
TRBV4-1	-	-	TRBJ2-5	CASSQVLGVGETQYF	TGCGCCAGCAGCCAAGTGTTAGGGGTGGGCGAGACCCAGTACTTC
TRBV27	-	TRBD1	TRBJ1-5	CASRPWTGGGNQPQHF	TGTGCCAGCAGGCCCTGGACAGGGGGCGGCAATCAGCCCCAGCATTTT
TRBV15	-	TRBD2	TRBJ2-5	CATSRDRMGLAGETQYF	TGTGCCACCAGCAGAGATAGGATGGGACTAGCGGGAGAGACCCAGTACTTC
TRBV7-2	-	-	TRBJ2-2	CASSLGVNTGELFF	TGTGCCAGCAGCCTCGGAGTGAACACCGGGGAGCTGTTTTTT
TRBV18	-	-	TRBJ2-3	CASSPRTIHTDTQYF	TGTGCCAGCTCACCGAGGACTATTCACACAGATACGCAGTATTTT
TRBV6-6	-	TRBD2	TRBJ2-5	CASTASGRAWETQYF	TGTGCCAGCACCGCTAGCGGGAGGGCCTGGGAGACCCAGTACTTC
TRBV12-3/TRBV12-4	-	TRBD2	TRBJ2-2	CASSSVAGVSVFF	TGTGCCAGCAGTTCAGTAGCGGGAGTTTCGGTGTTTTTT
TRBV28	-	-	TRBJ1-5	CASMRVSQHF	TGTGCCAGCATGAGGGTGTCCCAGCATTTT
TRBV19	-	-	TRBJ1-2	CASSTLSPYGYTF	TGTGCCAGTAGTACTCTAAGCCCGTATGGCTACACCTTC
TRBV6-5	-	TRBD2	TRBJ2-1	CASSYGLAGDYNEQFF	TGTGCCAGCAGTTACGGGCTAGCGGGAGACTACAATGAGCAGTTCTTC
TRBV4-2	-	-	TRBJ2-7	CASSPRFSVDEQYF	TGTGCCAGCAGCCCGAGGTTTAGTGTTGACGAGCAGTACTTC
TRBV9	-	TRBD2	TRBJ2-1	CASSVGLAGGGEQFF	TGTGCCAGCAGCGTAGGCCTAGCGGGAGGGGGTGAGCAGTTCTTC
TRBV2	once	TRBD2	TRBJ2-5	CASRGTSGIQETQYF	TGTGCCAGCAGGGGGACTAGCGGGATTCAAGAGACCCAGTACTTC
TRBV5-1	-	-	TRBJ2-2	CASSSFVPLEDGELFF	TGCGCCAGCAGCTCCTTCGTCCCACTAGAGGACGGGGAGCTGTTTTTT
TRBV5-1	-	TRBD1	TRBJ1-1	CASSLQGTNTEAFF	TGCGCCAGCAGCTTACAGGGGACGAACACTGAAGCTTTCTTT
TRBV7-8	-	-	TRBJ2-7	CASSLVRMVGEQYF	TGTGCCAGCAGCTTGGTGCGCATGGTCGGCGAGCAGTACTTC
TRBV19	few	TRBD1	TRBJ1-1	CASSYQGASSAFF	TGTGCCAGTAGCTACCAGGGGGCCTCGTCGGCTTTCTTT
TRBV2	-	TRBD1	TRBJ1-2	CASRQGARTTFNYGYTF	TGTGCCAGCAGACAGGGGGCGCGAACCACTTTTAACTATGGCTACACCTTT
TRBV7-9	-	TRBD2	TRBJ2-6	CASSFPAGDSGANVLTF	TGTGCCAGCAGCTTCCCAGCGGGGGACTCTGGGGCCAACGTCCTGACTTTC
TRBV7-9	-	TRBD1	TRBJ2-5	CASSPTGGTTETQYF	TGTGCCAGCAGCCCGACAGGGGGAACGACGGAGACCCAGTACTTC